The clone carrying this T cell receptor (beta chain) was seen ten or more times. Its specificity is not known. The entry originates in a study of T cells in Graves' hyperthyroidism and ophthalmopathy. Overall study results and limits: For ophthalmopathy, model prediction preceded onset by a median roughly 6.5 months.

10 ml fresh peripheral blood yielded the PBMCs. The J segment lost 4 bases and the V segment lost 3 bases, leaving 7 bases of the junction unmatched. This CDR3 has 15 amino acids. RNA transcripts provided the source from which TCR beta CDR3 regions were amplified. When the TCR CDR3 underwent first-round RT-PCR, the HTBI primer set was used. TCRdb itself ran the multiplex PCR reads through MiXCR, one entry per CDR3 protein. In the table there are some 350,000 distinct CDR3 sequences, around 25% of which are singletons. The specimen sequenced was blood. This sequence joins TRBV12-3 or TRBV12-4 and TRBJ2-5, with TRBD1 matching 8 bases. This receptor was identified in a man aged 50-60 years with Graves' hyperthyroidism. CDR3 residues: CASSFGRGRVETQYF. For the CDR3, the DNA is TGTGCCAGCAGTTTTGGCAGGGGGCGGGTAGAGACCCAGTACTTC.